This T cell receptor (beta chain) stems from a study of blood T cells in healthy people across ages. On this clonotype itself: Its antigen remains unknown.

General study points: More naive CD4+ cells and higher diversity marked long-lived donors relative to aged donors. Older individuals had lower TCR beta diversity per million T cells (the decline was roughly linear).

Donor samples were obtained from healthy Caucasian individuals from Russia, aged about 6 to 95. The germline V gene encodes CDR1 KGHSH and CDR2 LQKENI. This CDR3 region has 14 residues. Using a J-beta primer mix together with a sample-barcoded 5' primer, a second PCR was run for about 7 to 12 cycles. A 12-random-nucleotide template-switch adaptor tagged each cDNA molecule. One entry per CDR3 protein results from TCRdb running MiXCR on the 5' RACE reads. The sample shows over 1.5 million distinct CDR3 sequences, about 49% of them seen only once. This chain connects TRBV18 to TRBJ2-4; no definite D call. The assigned J gene may be wrong: the sequence end matches TRBJ2-7 better. The sequence derives from a woman aged 40 to 49 in good health. The sample consisted of blood. The CDR3 reads CASSPRQTHYEQYF. The CDR3 bases are TGTGCCAGCTCACCCCGGCAGACGCACTACGAGCAGTACTTC.